One sample yielded the 27 T cell receptor beta chains listed below, sequenced in a study of metastatic and nonmetastatic thyroid tumors. No patient received treatment before thyroid surgery. With MiXCR, TCRdb called clones anew from the PCR reads. This table has some 20,000 clones, about a fifth appearing once. The specimen sequenced was tumor tissue. Every receptor here comes from a female donor with papillary thyroid cancer or a benign thyroid nodule (not recorded which). Some clones in this sample may be carry-over from other donors' samples.

In the case of this clone: One junction end does not reproduce the germline sequence, and a read error may be involved. The J gene is TRBJ1-5, the V gene TRBV4-1; D remains ambiguous. Germline assignment: CDR1 MGHRA and CDR2 YSYEKL. CDR3 size: 13 residues. The CDR3 sequence is CASSQAPNEPQHF. The CDR3 DNA reads TGCGCCAGCAGCCAAGCACCTAATGAGCCCCAACATTTT.

This clone was seen many times. This rearrangement joins TRBV20-1 to TRBJ2-2, with a tentative D call TRBD2 (7 bases). V was cut by 4 bases and J by 5 bases, with 17 bases left in between. Germline CDR1 DFQATT, CDR2 SNEGSKA (reference sequence). This CDR3 is 15 amino acids long. The chain's CDR3 is CSAKGVTGGTGELFF. As DNA, the CDR3 is TGCAGTGCTAAGGGGGTAACGGGGGGAACCGGGGAGCTGTTTTTT.

This clone was observed a handful of times. The chain uses TRBV27 and TRBJ2-7; perhaps D is TRBD1 or TRBD2 (6 bases each). The CDR3 has 13 amino acids. V was clipped by 9 bases and J by 4 bases, with 16 bases between them. Looked up from germline, CDR1 is MNHEY and CDR2 is SMNVEV (reference sequence). Here the CDR3 DNA reads TGTGCCAGTGGGACGGGGGCTGGTTACGAGCAGTACTTC. Translated, it gives CASGTGAGYEQYF.

This CDR3 is CASSQEWAQAAYEQYF. The CDR3 DNA reads as TGCGCCAGCAGCCAAGAATGGGCCCAGGCCGCCTACGAGCAGTACTTC. The chain employs TRBV4-1 and TRBJ2-7; D is ambiguous. Trimming stripped 0 bases from V and 2 bases from J, with 14 bases between. The germline CDR1 and CDR2 sequences are MGHRA and YSYEKL. CDR3 length: 16 residues.

This clone is medium-sized (0.01 to 0.1%) within its sample. The rearrangement uses TRBV3-1 and TRBJ1-6; D remains unclear. Trimming removed 3 bases from V and 9 bases from J, with 12 bases in between. CDR1 is LGHDT, CDR2 YNNKEL, per germline (reference sequence). The CDR3 loop spans 14 amino acids. The chain's CDR3 is CASSHGPRLSPLHF. The CDR3 DNA reads as TGTGCCAGCAGCCACGGACCCCGGCTTTCACCCCTCCACTTT.

This chain joins TRBV6-9 and TRBJ2-1; D might be TRBD1 or TRBD2, each matching 6 bases. V lost 6 bases and J lost 5, with 17 bases in between. In germline, CDR1 is MNHGY, CDR2 SVAAGI. This CDR3 is built from 15 residues. CDR3 sequence reads: CASSFAAGQHNEQFF. The CDR3 DNA sequence: TGTGCCAGCAGCTTCGCGGCGGGACAACACAATGAGCAGTTCTTC.

The rearrangement links TRBV11-2 to TRBJ1-2; 8 bases match TRBD1. The V and J ends lost 2 bases and 8 bases, in that order; junction bases with no gene match: 7. This CDR3 is built from 14 residues. Germline V CDR1 and CDR2: SGHAT, FQNNGV. The CDR3 loop is CASSLTAGGWGYTF. The CDR3, as DNA: TGTGCCAGCAGCTTAACCGCAGGGGGCTGGGGCTACACCTTC.

There are many counts of this clone. One end of the junction varies from germline; a read error may be responsible. V is TRBV7-2 and J is TRBJ2-7; 14 nucleotides align to TRBD2. Germline loops: CDR1 SGHTA, CDR2 FQGNSA. The CDR3 runs 19 residues. The CDR3 DNA reads as TGTGCCAGCAGCGTAGCCGGGACTAGCGGGAGAGGCCCGAGGTACGAGCAGTACTTC. Translation: CASSVAGTSGRGPRYEQYF.

This clone was recorded many times. V and J are TRBV12-3 or TRBV12-4 and TRBJ2-3; D may be TRBD2 (6 bases). The V end was cut by 2 bases, the J end by 2 bases, with 11 bases between. This CDR3 region has 15 residues. DNA for the CDR3: TGTGCCAGCAGTTTAAGGGGCGGGGACACAGATACGCAGTATTTT. Translating gives CASSLRGGDTDTQYF.

This clone was counted ten times or more. Being one base from a much bigger clone, this may be a read error. The rearrangement joins TRBV20-1 to TRBJ2-1; D remains unclear. Germline CDR1 is DFQATT and CDR2 is SNEGSKA (reference sequence). The CDR3 runs 14 residues. CDR3 region: CSARVPRGTNGQFF. CDR3 DNA sequence: TGCAGTGCTAGAGTGCCCCGAGGCACCAATGGGCAGTTCTTC.

Ten or more counts support this clone. The CDR3 reads CASKTGDQRNEQFF. The CDR3 DNA follows: TGTGCCAGTAAAACGGGGGACCAGCGCAATGAGCAGTTCTTC. The rearrangement uses TRBV19 and TRBJ2-1; D perhaps matches TRBD2 (6 bases). Per germline, CDR1 LNHDA and CDR2 SQIVND (reference sequence). Trimming cost V 7 bases and J 6 bases, with 16 bases left between them. The CDR3 totals 14 residues. Full variable domain (rest looked up from reference TRBV19 and TRBJ2-1): DGGITQSPKYLFRKEGQNVTLSCEQNLNHDAMYWYRQDPGQGLRLIYYSQIVNDFQKGDIAEGYSVSREKKESFPLTVTSAQKNPTAFYLCASKTGDQRNEQFFGPGTRLTVL.

This clone was recorded many times. The chain employs TRBV11-2 and TRBJ2-5; D call uncertain. Trimming cost V 1 base and J 0 bases, with 3 bases left between them. This CDR3 spans 13 amino acids. Per the germline V gene, CDR1 is SGHAT and CDR2 is FQNNGV. The CDR3 loop is CASSLGYQETQYF. The DNA for the CDR3 is TGTGCCAGCAGCTTAGGATACCAAGAGACCCAGTACTTC.

This clone occurred many times. This chain connects TRBV10-3 to TRBJ1-4; tentatively, D is TRBD1 (5 bases). The V end was cut by 2 bases, the J end by 4 bases, with 11 bases between. This CDR3 region has 15 residues. The germline CDR1 and CDR2 sequences are ENHRY and SYGVKD. CDR3 sequence reads: CAISERGDSNEKLFF. The CDR3 nucleotides read TGTGCCATCAGTGAGAGAGGGGATAGTAATGAAAAACTGTTTTTT.

This clone was seen many times. The chain joins TRBV11-1 to TRBJ2-3; TRBD1 agrees at 8 bases. Germline values: CDR1 SGHAT, CDR2 FQDESV (reference sequence). Trimming removed 5 bases from V and 3 bases from J; junction bases left unmatched: 10. The CDR3 is made up of 16 amino acids. The CDR3: CASSAHPGGWTDTQYF. The CDR3 nucleotides read TGTGCCAGCAGCGCGCACCCAGGGGGCTGGACAGATACGCAGTATTTT.

This clone was observed many times. The gene calls are TRBV12-5 and TRBJ1-4; TRBD1 is a possible D gene (5 bases). The CDR3 is 15 residues long. The V end lost 1 base, the J end lost 6 bases, and 12 bases lay between the germline ends. Germline values: CDR1 LGHNT, CDR2 FRNRAP. Here the CDR3 reads CASGLAGGRDEKLFF. Written as DNA, the CDR3 is TGTGCTAGTGGTTTGGCCGGGGGGAGAGATGAAAAACTGTTTTTT.

By proportion, this clone is medium-sized (0.01 to 0.1%). The chain has TRBV7-2 and TRBJ2-1; D is perhaps TRBD1 or TRBD2 (5 bases each). This CDR3 region has 16 residues. Germline CDR1 SGHTA, CDR2 FQGNSA. Deletions cut 5 bases from V and 5 bases from J, with 19 bases between. CDR3 sequence: CASSSKKADTNNEQFF. The CDR3 DNA is TGTGCCAGCAGCAGCAAGAAAGCGGACACCAACAATGAGCAGTTCTTC.

In this sample, this clone turned up a few times. The chain links TRBV6-2 or TRBV6-3 to TRBJ2-7; unclear D gene. The CDR3 covers 13 residues. Germline loops: CDR1 MNHEY, CDR2 SVGEGT. The ends were cut back, 4 bases at V and 0 bases at J, with 7 bases in the middle. CDR3 nucleotide sequence: TGTGCCAGCAGTTCCCCGTACTCCTACGAGCAGTACTTC. Amino acid sequence: CASSSPYSYEQYF.

This chain connects TRBV4-1 to TRBJ1-5; D is unclear. The ends were cut back, 0 bases at V and 7 bases at J, with 10 bases in the middle. The CDR3 covers 14 residues. Germline V lookup: CDR1 MGHRA, CDR2 YSYEKL. The CDR3 is CASSQEGSRQPQHF. The CDR3 coding sequence is TGCGCCAGCAGCCAAGAGGGTAGTCGGCAGCCCCAGCATTTT.

Sample share makes this clone medium-sized. The rearrangement uses TRBV3-1 and TRBJ2-7, with D perhaps TRBD1 or TRBD2 (5 bases each). The CDR3 sequence is 11 residues long. V lost 4 bases to trimming and J lost 10 bases, with 11 bases between them. Germline loops: CDR1 LGHDT, CDR2 YNNKEL (reference sequence). In nucleotides, the CDR3 is TGTGCCAGCAGCCTAGAGGGACGTCAGTACTTC. This sequence encodes CASSLEGRQYF.

This chain joins TRBV6-2 or TRBV6-3 and TRBJ1-4; D perhaps matches TRBD1 (6 bases). The germline CDR1 and CDR2 sequences are MNHEY and SVGEGT. This CDR3 region has 14 residues. Between the trimmed V and J ends, which lost 5 bases and 7 bases, there was a span of 14 bases. This CDR3 reads CASSPGTPSEKLFF. Written as DNA, the CDR3 is TGTGCCAGCAGTCCCGGGACACCAAGTGAAAAACTGTTTTTT.

This clone was seen a handful of times. CDR3: CASKDTEAFF. Written as DNA, the CDR3 is TGTGCCAGCAAGGACACTGAAGCTTTCTTT. The chain has TRBV28 and TRBJ1-1; the D is unclear. The germline V and J ends were trimmed by 7 bases and 3 bases, with 3 bases remaining between them. The CDR3 sequence is 10 residues long. Germline V gene data show CDR1 as MDHEN and CDR2 as SYDVKM.

This chain uses TRBV6-1 with TRBJ2-1, with 9 nucleotides matching TRBD2. Per germline, CDR1 MNHNS and CDR2 SASEGT. The length of the CDR3 is 16 residues. The junction had 8 bases not matched to a gene; V was cut back by 6 bases and J by 2 bases. CDR3 protein: CASRPGLALTYNEQFF. In nucleotides, the CDR3 is TGTGCCAGCAGACCCGGACTAGCGCTAACCTACAATGAGCAGTTCTTC.

This clone was seen only once. The chain's CDR3 is CAWSVPTGSNTEAFF. As DNA, the CDR3 is TGTGCCTGGAGTGTCCCGACAGGTTCGAACACTGAAGCTTTCTTT. This rearrangement joins TRBV30 to TRBJ1-1, with D perhaps matching TRBD1 (6 bases). The CDR3 runs to 15 residues. Between the trimmed V and J ends, which lost 0 bases and 1 base, there was a span of 12 bases. CDR1 is GTSNPN, CDR2 SVGIG, per germline (reference sequence). The complete variable domain, with remaining parts taken from reference TRBV30 and TRBJ1-1, reads SQTIHQWPATLVQPVGSPLSLECTVEGTSNPNLYWYRQAAGRGLQLLFYSVGIGQISSEVPQNLSASRPQDRQFILSSKKLLLSDSGFYLCAWSVPTGSNTEAFFGQGTRLTVV.

This clone appeared many times. The J gene is TRBJ2-3, the V gene TRBV7-2; 9 positions match TRBD2. J lost 5 bases, V lost 6 bases, and 6 bases had no gene match. CDR1 and CDR2 (germline): SGHTA, FQGNSA. This CDR3 is built from 14 residues. In DNA, the CDR3 is TGTGCCAGCAGGCTAGCGGGGTCCCAAGATACGCAGTATTTT. As protein: CASRLAGSQDTQYF.

This clone was seen ten or more times. Additional DNA sequences in this sample encode the identical CDR3. The V call is TRBV5-1, the J call TRBJ2-1; D is undetermined. The CDR3 is 11 amino acids. Trimming removed 0 bases at V and 11 bases at J, with 6 bases between. From germline, CDR1 is SGHRS and CDR2 YFSETQ. The CDR3 region has the DNA TGCGCCAGCAGCTTGGATGGGCAGCAGTTCTTC. Protein product: CASSLDGQQFF.

J is TRBJ1-3 and V is TRBV5-1; D is possibly TRBD1 (5 bases). The length of the CDR3 is 15 residues. The ends were cut back, 4 bases at V and 2 bases at J, with 13 bases in the middle. CDR1 is SGHRS, CDR2 YFSETQ, per germline. The CDR3 sequence is CASSTRGGTGNTIYF. CDR3 nucleotides: TGCGCCAGCAGCACCCGGGGGGGGACTGGAAACACCATATATTTT.

This clone showed up just once. The junction departs from germline at one end; a sequencing error may be responsible. The rearrangement links TRBV20-1 to TRBJ2-2, with 8 bases lining up with TRBD1. This CDR3 region has 18 residues. Per germline, CDR1 DFQATT and CDR2 SNEGSKA (reference sequence). The CDR3 region has the DNA TGCAGTGCTAGGGCGTTTTTCCGGGACAGGAGAAACACTGGGGAGCTGTTTTTT. Translating gives CSARAFFRDRRNTGELFF.